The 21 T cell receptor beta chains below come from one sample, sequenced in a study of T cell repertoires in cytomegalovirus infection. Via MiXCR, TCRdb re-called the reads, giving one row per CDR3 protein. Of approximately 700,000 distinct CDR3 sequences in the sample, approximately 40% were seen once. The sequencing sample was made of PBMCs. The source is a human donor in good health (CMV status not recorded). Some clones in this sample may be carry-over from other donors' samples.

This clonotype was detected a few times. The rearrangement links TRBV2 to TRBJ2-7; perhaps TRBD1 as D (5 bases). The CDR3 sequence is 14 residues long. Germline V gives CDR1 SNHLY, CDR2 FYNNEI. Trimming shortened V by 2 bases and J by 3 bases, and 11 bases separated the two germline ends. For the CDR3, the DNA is TGTGCCAGCAGTGAATTCCCAGGGTACTACGAGCAGTACTTC. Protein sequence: CASSEFPGYYEQYF.

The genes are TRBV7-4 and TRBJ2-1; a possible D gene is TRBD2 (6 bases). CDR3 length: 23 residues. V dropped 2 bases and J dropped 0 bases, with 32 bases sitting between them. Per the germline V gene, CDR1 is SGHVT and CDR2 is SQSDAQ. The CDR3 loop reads CASSLILRVTGTEPPSSYNEQFF. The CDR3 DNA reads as TGTGCCAGCAGCTTAATACTTCGAGTGACCGGGACTGAGCCACCCAGCTCCTACAATGAGCAGTTCTTC.

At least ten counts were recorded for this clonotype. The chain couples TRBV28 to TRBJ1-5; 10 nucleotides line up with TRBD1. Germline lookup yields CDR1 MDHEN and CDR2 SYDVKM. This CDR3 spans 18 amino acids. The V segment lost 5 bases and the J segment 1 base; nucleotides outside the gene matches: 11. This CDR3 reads CASSHIPGTGESNQPQHF. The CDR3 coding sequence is TGTGCCAGCAGTCACATCCCCGGGACAGGGGAAAGCAATCAGCCCCAGCATTTT.

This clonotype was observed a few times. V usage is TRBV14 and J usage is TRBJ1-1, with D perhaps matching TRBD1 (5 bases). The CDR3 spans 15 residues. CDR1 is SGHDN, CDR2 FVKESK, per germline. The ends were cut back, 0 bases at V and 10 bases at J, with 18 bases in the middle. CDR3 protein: CASSQEEGRAGRAFF. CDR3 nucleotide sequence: TGTGCCAGCAGCCAAGAAGAGGGGCGGGCAGGGAGAGCTTTCTTT.

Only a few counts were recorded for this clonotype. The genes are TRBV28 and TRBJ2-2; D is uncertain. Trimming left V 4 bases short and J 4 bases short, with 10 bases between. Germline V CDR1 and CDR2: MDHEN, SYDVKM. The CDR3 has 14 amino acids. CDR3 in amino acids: CASSSSAATGELFF. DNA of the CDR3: TGTGCCAGCAGTTCTAGTGCGGCCACCGGGGAGCTGTTTTTT.

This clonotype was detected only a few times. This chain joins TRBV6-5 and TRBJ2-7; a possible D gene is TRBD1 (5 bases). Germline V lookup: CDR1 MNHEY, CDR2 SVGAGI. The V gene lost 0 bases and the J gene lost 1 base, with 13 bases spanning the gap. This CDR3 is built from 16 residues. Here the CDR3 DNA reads TGTGCCAGCAGTTACTCGTCAGGGTTTTGGTCCTACGAGCAGTACTTC. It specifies CASSYSSGFWSYEQYF.

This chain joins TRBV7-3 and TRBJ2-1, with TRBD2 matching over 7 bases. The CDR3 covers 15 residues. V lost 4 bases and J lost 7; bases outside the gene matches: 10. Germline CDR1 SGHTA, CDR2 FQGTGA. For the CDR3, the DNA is TGTGCCAGCAGCTCGGGGGTGGGGGGGATGAATGAGCAGTTCTTC. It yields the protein CASSSGVGGMNEQFF. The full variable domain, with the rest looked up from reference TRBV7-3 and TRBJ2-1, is GAGVSQTPSNKVTEKGKYVELRCDPISGHTALYWYRQSLGQGPEFLIYFQGTGAADDSGLPNDRFFAVRPEGSVSTLKIQRTERGDSAVYLCASSSGVGGMNEQFFGPGTRLTVL.

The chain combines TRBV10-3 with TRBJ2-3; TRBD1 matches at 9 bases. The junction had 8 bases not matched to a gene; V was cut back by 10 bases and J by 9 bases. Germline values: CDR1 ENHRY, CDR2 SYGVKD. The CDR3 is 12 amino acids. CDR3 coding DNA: TGTGCCACTACAAAGACAGGGGGAACGCAGTATTTT. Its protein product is CATTKTGGTQYF.

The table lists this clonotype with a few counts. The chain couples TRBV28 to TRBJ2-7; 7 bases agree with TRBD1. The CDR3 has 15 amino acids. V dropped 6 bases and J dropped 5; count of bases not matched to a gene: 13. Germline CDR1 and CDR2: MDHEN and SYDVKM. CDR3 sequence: CASRRPTGSVNEQYF. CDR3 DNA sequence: TGTGCCAGCAGACGGCCGACAGGGAGTGTAAACGAGCAGTACTTC.

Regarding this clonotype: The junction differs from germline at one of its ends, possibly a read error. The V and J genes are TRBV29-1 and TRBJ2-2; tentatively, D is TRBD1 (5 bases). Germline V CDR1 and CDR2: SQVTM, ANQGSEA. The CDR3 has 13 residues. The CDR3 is CSVEAGNPGELFF. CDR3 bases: TGCAGCGTTGAGGCAGGGAACCCCGGGGAGCTGTTTTTT.

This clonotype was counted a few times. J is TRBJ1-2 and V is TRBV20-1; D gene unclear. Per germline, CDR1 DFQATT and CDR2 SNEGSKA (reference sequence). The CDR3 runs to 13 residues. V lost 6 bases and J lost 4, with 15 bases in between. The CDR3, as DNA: TGCAGTGCCCCAAATGGGTCTTCCTATGGCTACACCTTC. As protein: CSAPNGSSYGYTF.

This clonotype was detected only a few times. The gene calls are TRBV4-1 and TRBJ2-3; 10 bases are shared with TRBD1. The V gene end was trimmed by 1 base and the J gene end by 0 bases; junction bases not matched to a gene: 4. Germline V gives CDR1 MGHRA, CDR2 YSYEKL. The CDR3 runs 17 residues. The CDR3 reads CASSQAGTGASTDTQYF. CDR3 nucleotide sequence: TGCGCCAGCAGCCAAGCGGGGACAGGGGCTAGCACAGATACGCAGTATTTT.

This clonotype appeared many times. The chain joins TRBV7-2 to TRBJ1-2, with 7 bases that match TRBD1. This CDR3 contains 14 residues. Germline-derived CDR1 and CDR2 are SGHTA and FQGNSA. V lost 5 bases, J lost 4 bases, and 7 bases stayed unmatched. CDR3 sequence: CASSPWTGGYGYTF. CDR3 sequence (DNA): TGTGCCAGCAGCCCCTGGACAGGCGGCTATGGCTACACCTTC. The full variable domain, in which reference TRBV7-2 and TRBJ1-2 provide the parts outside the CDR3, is GAGVSQSPSNKVTEKGKDVELRCDPISGHTALYWYRQSLGQGLEFLIYFQGNSAPDKSGLPSDRFSAERTGGSVSTLTIQRTQQEDSAVYLCASSPWTGGYGYTFGSGTRLTVV.

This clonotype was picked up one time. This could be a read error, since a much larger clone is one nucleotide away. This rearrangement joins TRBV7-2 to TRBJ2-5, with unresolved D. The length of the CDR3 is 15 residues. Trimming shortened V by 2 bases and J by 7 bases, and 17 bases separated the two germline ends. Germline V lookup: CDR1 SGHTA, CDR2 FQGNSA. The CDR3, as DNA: TGTGCCAGCAGCTTAATGGCCGGATTAGTGGGGACCCAGTACTTC. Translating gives CASSLMAGLVGTQYF.

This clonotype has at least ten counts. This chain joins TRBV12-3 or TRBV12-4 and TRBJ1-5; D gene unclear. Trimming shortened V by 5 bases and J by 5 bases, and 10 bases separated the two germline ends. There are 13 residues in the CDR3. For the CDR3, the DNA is TGTGCCAGCAGTGTAGACGGTTATCAGCCCCAGCATTTT. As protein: CASSVDGYQPQHF.

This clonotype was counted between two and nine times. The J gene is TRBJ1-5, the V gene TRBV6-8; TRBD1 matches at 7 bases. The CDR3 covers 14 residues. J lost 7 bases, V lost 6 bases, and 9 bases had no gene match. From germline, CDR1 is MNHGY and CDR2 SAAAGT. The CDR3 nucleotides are TGTGCCAGCAGCCCGACAGGGTTCAGCCAGCCCCAGCATTTT. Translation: CASSPTGFSQPQHF.

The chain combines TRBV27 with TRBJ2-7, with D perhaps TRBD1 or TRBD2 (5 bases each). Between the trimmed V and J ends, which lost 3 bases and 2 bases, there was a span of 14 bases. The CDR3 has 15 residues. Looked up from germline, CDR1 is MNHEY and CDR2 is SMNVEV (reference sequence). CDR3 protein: CASSFSFRGPYEQYF. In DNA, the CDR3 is TGTGCCAGCAGTTTTTCATTCCGGGGCCCCTACGAGCAGTACTTC.

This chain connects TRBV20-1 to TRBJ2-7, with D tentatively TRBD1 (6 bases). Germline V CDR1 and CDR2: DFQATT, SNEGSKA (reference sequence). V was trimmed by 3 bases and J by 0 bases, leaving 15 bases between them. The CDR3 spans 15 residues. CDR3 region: CSASDRTSNSYEQYF. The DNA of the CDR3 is TGCAGTGCTAGCGACAGGACAAGCAACTCCTACGAGCAGTACTTC.

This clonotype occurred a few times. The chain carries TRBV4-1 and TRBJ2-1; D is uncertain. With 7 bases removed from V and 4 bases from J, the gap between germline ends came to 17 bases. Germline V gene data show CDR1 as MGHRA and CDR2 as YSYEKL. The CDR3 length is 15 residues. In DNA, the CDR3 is TGCGCCAGCAACAAAGTATCAGGCTCATACAATGAGCAGTTCTTC. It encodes CASNKVSGSYNEQFF.

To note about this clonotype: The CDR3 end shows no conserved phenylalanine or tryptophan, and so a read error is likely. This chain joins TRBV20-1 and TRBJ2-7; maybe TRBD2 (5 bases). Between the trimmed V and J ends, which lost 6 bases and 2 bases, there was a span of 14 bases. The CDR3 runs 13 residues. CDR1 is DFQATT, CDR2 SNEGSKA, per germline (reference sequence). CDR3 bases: TGCAGTGCCGAGGGTGAGGGCACCTACGAGCAGTACTTA. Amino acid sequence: CSAEGEGTYEQYL.

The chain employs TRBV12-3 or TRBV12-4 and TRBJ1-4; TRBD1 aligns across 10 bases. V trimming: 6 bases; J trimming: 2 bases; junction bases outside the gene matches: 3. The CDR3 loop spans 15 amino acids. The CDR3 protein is CASRRQGATNEKLFF. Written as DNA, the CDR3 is TGTGCCAGCAGGCGACAGGGGGCCACTAATGAAAAACTGTTTTTT.